The 5 T cell receptor beta chains below all came from one sample that was sequenced in a study of OX40 agonist ivuxolimab in advanced cancers. Repertoires were generated with immunoSEQ multiplex PCR, while TCRdb's copy carries only in-frame clones and drops some. The sample has some 57,000 clones, roughly 84% seen once. This material consisted of CD4+ or CD8+ T cells sorted from blood, taken in a trial of the OX40 agonist ivuxolimab. These receptors were obtained from an adult with an advanced solid tumor such as melanoma, head and neck, liver or kidney cancer.

This clone was detected only once. The chain recombines TRBV7-9 with TRBJ1-1; TRBD1 aligns across 7 bases. The germline V gene has CDR1 SEHNR and CDR2 FQNEAQ (reference sequence). V trimming: 4 bases; J trimming: 6 bases; junction bases outside the gene matches: 5. The CDR3 has 13 residues. The DNA of the CDR3 is TGTGCCAGCAGCTATCGACAGGGTTCTGAAGCTTTCTTT. Translating it yields CASSYRQGSEAFF.

This chain links TRBV5-1 with TRBJ2-7; 11 bases are shared with TRBD1. The CDR3 consists of 16 residues. The germline CDR1 and CDR2 sequences are SGHRS and YFSETQ. V lost 2 bases, J lost 3 bases, and 7 bases stayed unmatched. CDR3 in amino acids: CASSFSGTGGFYEQYF. The CDR3 coding sequence is TGCGCCAGCAGCTTCTCCGGGACAGGGGGATTCTACGAGCAGTACTTC.

This chain links TRBV6-5 with TRBJ2-4, with 8 bases that match TRBD2. The trim removed 0 bases at V and 12 bases at J, leaving 10 bases unmatched. Germline V gives CDR1 MNHEY, CDR2 SVGAGI. The CDR3 is 15 residues long. Written as DNA, the CDR3 is TGTGCCAGCAGTTACTCTTCCGGGACTAGAGGGCCTCAGTACTTC. It translates to CASSYSSGTRGPQYF.

The chain couples TRBV7-6 to TRBJ1-2; D ambiguous. Germline V gene sequence: CDR1 SGHVS, CDR2 FNYEAQ. The V gene lost 1 base and the J gene lost 8 bases, with 17 bases spanning the gap. CDR3 size: 15 residues. CDR3 loop: CASSLGSHQSYGYTF. The CDR3 coding sequence is TGTGCCAGCAGCTTAGGGTCTCATCAGTCCTACGGCTACACCTTC.

This clone was detected once. The V and J genes are TRBV5-1 and TRBJ2-1, with D possibly being TRBD2 (5 bases). The CDR3 is 16 residues long. The germline V gene has CDR1 SGHRS and CDR2 YFSETQ. Trimming removed 0 bases at V and 0 bases at J, with 10 bases between. CDR3 residues: CASSLGGSSSYNEQFF. As DNA, the CDR3 is TGCGCCAGCAGCTTGGGAGGGTCGAGCTCCTACAATGAGCAGTTCTTC.